This TCR beta chain was sequenced in a study of a mutant IDH1 vaccine in newly diagnosed glioma. Whole-study context: Treatment recipients were approximately 62% male and about 40% female, and their mean age was around 40 years. Patients were pretreated with radiotherapy, temozolomide, or both, mostly both. Study-wide results and caveats: Vaccination elicited immune responses in approximately 93% of patients.

This table comes from immunoSEQ multiplex PCR, and its TCRdb copy is limited to in-frame clones, with some not included. Among tens of thousands of clones listed, about 86% were seen once. Note on this clone: Its antigen is not known.

There are 18 residues in the CDR3. Time point: baseline, week 1 (first vaccination visit). Stated treatment: pre-vaccination baseline after standard-of-care therapy. Donors had new WHO grade 3 or 4 IDH1-mutant, ATRX-lost astrocytomas. The TCR sequence derives from a man aged 25-45 years with glioma. The source was PBMCs, collected from a glioma patient treated with radiotherapy, temozolomide or both. V usage is TRBV21-1 and J usage is TRBJ2-5; the D call in the table, TRBD2, was not verified against the DNA. TRBV21-1 is deemed a pseudogene. CDR3 sequence reads: CASSRPGLAGGLVGTQYF. The CDR3 region has the DNA TGTGCCAGCAGCAGACCGGGACTAGCGGGGGGACTAGTCGGGACCCAGTACTTC.